This TCR beta chain appears in the sequencing data of a study of cytomegalovirus exposure and HLA in healthy donors. General study points: Relative to equally common others, HLA-associated TCR beta chains showed greater clonal expansion in a later analysis. Fewer N-insertions than the roughly 630-donor mean were reportedly shown by an Asian-associated ancestry cluster in a later analysis.

With V trimmed by 1 base and J by 8 bases, 5 bases remained unmatched. The CDR3 sequence is 15 residues long. Germline loops: CDR1 LNHNV, CDR2 YYDKDF (reference sequence). The primer mix had 60 Vbeta and 13 Jbeta primers. TCRdb keeps only in-frame clones here, not all; method: immunoSEQ multiplex PCR. The sample contains fewer than 140,000 clones, about three quarters of which appear only once. This clone has a single count. Its antigen remains unidentified. The specimen was PBMCs. The clonotype comes from a woman aged 45-60 years in good health and CMV-seropositive. The chain employs TRBV15 and TRBJ1-2; 12 nucleotides match TRBD1. Here the CDR3 reads CATSRGGQGAGGYTF. CDR3 nucleotide sequence: TGTGCCACCAGCAGAGGGGGACAGGGGGCCGGCGGCTACACCTTC.